The sequence of this T cell receptor (beta chain) was determined in a study of stem cell transplantation in POMP-related autoinflammatory disease. Overall study context: Impaired MHC class I-dependent CD8+ differentiation was hypothesized from defective thymoproteasomes. Whole-study findings and limits: Fewer unique TRB V-J gene pairings were identified in patients with PRAID. In patients with PRAID, every analyzed T-cell subset tended to show lower diversity and higher clonality.

Profiled with immunoSEQ multiplex PCR; TCRdb holds only in-frame clones, not every one. The data hold 11,000 or so clones, with about 87% observed a single time. On this clone itself: Its antigen remains unidentified.

The input for sequencing was CD8+ T cells from PBMCs, taken before stem cell transplantation. This sequence originates from a human donor with POMP-related autoinflammation and immune dysregulation (PRAID).

The CDR3 DNA reads as TGCGCCAGCAGCATGGACAGGGATGCCGGGGAGCTGTTTTTT. The encoded protein is CASSMDRDAGELFF. The chain has TRBV4-1 and TRBJ2-2, with 8 bases fitting TRBD1. With V trimmed by 5 bases and J by 6 bases, 5 bases remained unmatched. Germline V gene lookup returns CDR1 MGHRA and CDR2 YSYEKL. CDR3 length: 14 residues.